This T cell receptor (beta chain) comes out of a study of human T cells and chemical hapten exposure. General study findings and limits: Correlating positively with patch test score were the PT1 expanded TCR counts. The formation of large CDR3 similarity clusters by expanded TCRs significantly exceeded that of controls.

The authors' processing: Sample TCR totals centred on a median of 95,638, ranging about 20,000 to 750,000. In TCRdb, the RACE reads were re-called with MiXCR into one record per CDR3 protein. TCRdb's processing, not the study's, gives the V and J calls here. Among tens of thousands of distinct CDR3 sequences listed, roughly an eighth were seen once. Time point specified: pre-sensitization, week 0. Treatment of the sample: therapeutic diphenylcyclopropenone sensitization with weekly scalp DPC. A remark on this clonotype: Its target is not known.

The CDR3 runs to 12 residues. Germline V CDR1 and CDR2: ENHRY, SYGVKD. V was clipped by 3 bases and J by 3 bases, with 5 bases between them. This sequence was found in a woman in her twenties or thirties with alopecia areata. Some clones in this sample may be carry-over from other donors' samples. This chain uses TRBV10-3 with TRBJ1-1, with D hard to call. Sequencing was performed on whole blood, taken in connection with sensitization to the hapten diphenylcyclopropenone (DPC). The CDR3 sequence is CAISEPDTEAFF. Written as DNA, the CDR3 is TGTGCCATCAGTGAACCAGACACTGAAGCTTTCTTT.